This is a list of T cell receptor beta chains from one sample in a study of blood T cell repertoires in COVID-19. Produced via immunoSEQ multiplex PCR; TCRdb's table is partial and in-frame only. This sample has some 200,000 clones, with roughly 80% found just once. Sequenced: PBMCs or T cells enriched from blood (not recorded which). The receptors here all came from a middle-aged woman with acute COVID-19. CDR3s include the opening cysteine and the closing phenylalanine or tryptophan. A D gene is named only where the DNA matches it firmly. Only part of the rows carry a size: once, few, many, or a class if the clone is expanded.

V	size	D	J	DNA	CDR3
TRBV2	few	.	TRBJ1-1	TGTGCCAGCAGTACCGACAGACAAGCTTTCTTT	CASSTDRQAFF
TRBV5-1	.	TRBD1	TRBJ2-5	TGCGCCAGCAGCTTGGGGACAGGGCGAGAGACCCAGTACTTC	CASSLGTGRETQYF
TRBV28	once	TRBD2	TRBJ2-1	TGTGCCAGCAGCCGCCTAGCGGGAGGAGAAGATGAGCAGTTCTTC	CASSRLAGGEDEQFF
TRBV4-3	.	TRBD1	TRBJ1-3	TGCGCCAGCAGCCGGGGGACAGGGTCTGGAAACACCATATATTTT	CASSRGTGSGNTIYF
TRBV19	few	TRBD1	TRBJ1-2	TGTGCCAGTAGTTCAAACTCAGGACAGGACTACTATGGCTACACCTTC	CASSSNSGQDYYGYTF
TRBV19	.	.	TRBJ1-5	TGTGCCAGTAGTATCAATACCGCGGACAGCTATCAGCCCCAGCATTTT	CASSINTADSYQPQHF
TRBV11-2	.	TRBD1	TRBJ1-2	TGTGCCAGCAGCCCGCGGACAGGGGGCAGCTATGGCTACACCTTC	CASSPRTGGSYGYTF
TRBV21-1	.	.	TRBJ2-7	TGTGCCAGCCGCGTCCCGGGACTAGCGGGATCCACGGGGGAGCAGTACTTC	CASRVPGLAGSTGEQYF
TRBV4-1	few	TRBD2	TRBJ2-7	TGCGCCAGCAGCCGGGAAGGGACTAGTAATACCTACGAGCAGTACTTC	CASSREGTSNTYEQYF
TRBV11-2	.	.	TRBJ1-1	TGTGCCAGCAGCTTAGTAGATACAGGCTCTAGGGGGGGCACTGAAGCTTTCTTT	CASSLVDTGSRGGTEAFF